Listed below are T cell receptor beta chains from one sample, sequenced in a study of cytomegalovirus exposure and HLA in healthy donors. Only in-frame clones appear in the TCRdb table, and some are missing; sequencing was by immunoSEQ multiplex PCR. The sample records more than 90,000 clones, around 70% being singletons. Sequenced: PBMCs. The receptors were gathered from a woman in her fifties or sixties in good health and CMV-seropositive. Each CDR3 is given without its conserved first and last residue.

v_call cdr3_aa
TRBV6-4 ARPPVLGNPGNQPQH
TRBV4-3 ASSQDPGGGAYEQY
TRBV19 ASSAGVAGVYEQY
TRBV13 ASSLNRISGNTIY
TRBV6-1 ASSEVGGSSYNSPLH
TRBV30 AGNLLLTQTGELF
TRBV30 AWGRDRGRSQH
TRBV10-3 AISESRRNTGELF
TRBV7-2 ASSQGTSGLLGQY
TRBV7-9 ASRDLADEQY
TRBV5-1 ASSLGGGGSMNTEAF
TRBV9 ASSANLDGSPLH
TRBV30 AWSVGAGDYGYT
TRBV10-3 AISPSGRGSNQPQH
TRBV19 ASSTGGNTEAF
TRBV7-2 ASSFDILNQKLF
TRBV19 ASRNTGSYGYT
TRBV6-5 ASRQSRGNNQPQH
TRBV5-1 ASSPARDREKGQPQH
TRBV6-1 ASSPGTGGYQPQH